Below, one T cell receptor (beta chain) is given with its context. The antigen it binds to is not known. No clone much larger than this one lies a single base away; base qualities are absent. Its CDR3 holds 14 amino acids, cysteine through phenylalanine. CDR3 DNA is the only sequence kept; it has 42 bases, read in frame from the first base. The trim is 1 base for V and 5 bases for J, with a gap of 7 bases between the germline ends. Looking up the germline V gene yields CDR1 SGHRS and CDR2 YFSETQ. The data were obtained in a study of control samples from healthy donors and cancer patients (dated by TCRdb to 2018 to 2021). The library was prepared using the immunoSEQ multiplex PCR assay. What TCRdb holds here is the immuneACCESS table cut down to in-frame rearrangements. Part of the clones is not present; checked against another copy, under half of the missing clones reflect an unresolved V gene, and the others are unexplained. Counted in this sample were 150,000 or so clones; more than 85% of them appeared once. Less than 6% of the sample belongs to the ten largest clones.

This chain is built from TRBV5-1 and TRBJ1-6, with an unclear D gene assignment. The material sequenced was blood. The receptor was derived from a man in his late teens or twenties in good health. The bases are TGCGCCAGCAGCTTGAGGTCAGATAATTCACCCCTCCACTTT. It translates as CASSLRSDNSPLHF.